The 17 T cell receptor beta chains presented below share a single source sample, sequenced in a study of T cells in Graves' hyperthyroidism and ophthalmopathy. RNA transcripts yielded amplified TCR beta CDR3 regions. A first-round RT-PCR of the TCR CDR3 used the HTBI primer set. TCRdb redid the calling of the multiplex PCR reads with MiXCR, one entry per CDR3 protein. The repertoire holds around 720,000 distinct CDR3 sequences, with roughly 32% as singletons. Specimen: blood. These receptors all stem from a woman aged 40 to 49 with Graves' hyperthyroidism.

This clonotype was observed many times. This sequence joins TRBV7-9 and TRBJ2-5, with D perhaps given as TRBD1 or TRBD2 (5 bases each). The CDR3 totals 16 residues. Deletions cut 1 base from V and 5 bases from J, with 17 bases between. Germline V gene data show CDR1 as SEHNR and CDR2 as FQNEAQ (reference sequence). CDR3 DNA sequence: TGTGCCAGCAGCTTAGTCGGGGACCCCCGCGGGGAGACCCAGTACTTC. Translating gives CASSLVGDPRGETQYF.

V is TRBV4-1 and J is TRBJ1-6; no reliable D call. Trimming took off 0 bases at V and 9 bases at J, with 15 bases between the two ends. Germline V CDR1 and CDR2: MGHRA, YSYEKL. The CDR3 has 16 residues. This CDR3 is CASSQESSGVRSPLHF. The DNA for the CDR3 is TGCGCCAGCAGCCAAGAAAGCTCCGGCGTCCGTTCACCCCTCCACTTT.

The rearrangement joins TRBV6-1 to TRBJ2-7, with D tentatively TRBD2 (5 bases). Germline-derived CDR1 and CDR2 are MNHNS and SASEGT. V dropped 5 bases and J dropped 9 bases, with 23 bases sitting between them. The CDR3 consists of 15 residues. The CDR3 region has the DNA TGTGCCAGCAGTTACGTGCAGGCCCTTTTAGGGAGGCAGTACTTC. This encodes CASSYVQALLGRQYF.

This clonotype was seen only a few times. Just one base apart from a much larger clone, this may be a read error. CDR3 region: CASSHSYNQPQHF. CDR3 DNA: TGTGCCAGCAGTCACAGCTACAATCAGCCCCAGCATTTT. The rearrangement links TRBV27 to TRBJ1-5; D gene ambiguous. V dropped 5 bases and J dropped 3 bases, with 8 bases sitting between them. Germline CDR1 and CDR2: MNHEY and SMNVEV (reference sequence). This CDR3 comprises 13 residues.

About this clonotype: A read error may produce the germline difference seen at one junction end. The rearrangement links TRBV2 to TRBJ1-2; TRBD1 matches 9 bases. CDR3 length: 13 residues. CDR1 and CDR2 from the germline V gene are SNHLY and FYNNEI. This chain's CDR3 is CPSSGGQGLDYTF. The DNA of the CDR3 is TGTCCCAGCAGTGGGGGACAGGGTCTCGACTACACCTTC. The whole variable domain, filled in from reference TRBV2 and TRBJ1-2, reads EPEVTQTPSHQVTQMGQEVILRCVPISNHLYFYWYRQILGQKVEFLVSFYNNEISEKSEIFDDQFSVERPDGSNFTLKIRSTKLEDSAMYFCPSSGGQGLDYTFGSGTRLTVV.

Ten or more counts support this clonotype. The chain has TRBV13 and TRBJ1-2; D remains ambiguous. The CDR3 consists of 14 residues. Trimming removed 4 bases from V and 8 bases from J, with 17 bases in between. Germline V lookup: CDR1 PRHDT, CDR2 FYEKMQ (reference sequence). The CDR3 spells CASSSRTMLEGYTF. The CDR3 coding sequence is TGTGCCAGCAGCTCCCGTACAATGCTGGAGGGCTACACCTTC.

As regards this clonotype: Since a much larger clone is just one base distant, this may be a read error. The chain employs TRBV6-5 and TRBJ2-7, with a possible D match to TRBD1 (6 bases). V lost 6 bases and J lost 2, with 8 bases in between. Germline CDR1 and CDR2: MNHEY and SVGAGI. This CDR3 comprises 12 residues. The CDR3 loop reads CASRGAAYEQYF. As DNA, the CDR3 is TGTGCCAGCAGGGGGGCAGCCTACGAGCAGTACTTC.

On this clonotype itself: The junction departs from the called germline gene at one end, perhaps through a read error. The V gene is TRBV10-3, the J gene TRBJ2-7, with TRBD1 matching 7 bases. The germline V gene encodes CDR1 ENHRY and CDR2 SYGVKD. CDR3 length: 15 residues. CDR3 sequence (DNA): TGTGCCAGCAGTTACTCCGGCAGGGGGTTATACGAGCAGTACTTC. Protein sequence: CASSYSGRGLYEQYF.

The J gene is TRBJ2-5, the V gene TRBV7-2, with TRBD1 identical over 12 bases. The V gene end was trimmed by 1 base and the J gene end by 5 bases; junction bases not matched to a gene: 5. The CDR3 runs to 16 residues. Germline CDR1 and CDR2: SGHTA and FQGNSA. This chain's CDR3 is CASSLGRDRGLETQYF. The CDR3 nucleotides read TGTGCCAGCAGCTTAGGGAGGGACAGGGGGCTGGAGACCCAGTACTTC.

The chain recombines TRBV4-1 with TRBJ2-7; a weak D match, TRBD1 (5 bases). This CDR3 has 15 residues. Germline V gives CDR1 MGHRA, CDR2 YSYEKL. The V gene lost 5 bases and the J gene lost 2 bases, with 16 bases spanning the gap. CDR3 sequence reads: CASSTHRQSTYEQYF. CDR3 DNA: TGCGCCAGCAGCACGCACAGACAGTCCACCTACGAGCAGTACTTC.

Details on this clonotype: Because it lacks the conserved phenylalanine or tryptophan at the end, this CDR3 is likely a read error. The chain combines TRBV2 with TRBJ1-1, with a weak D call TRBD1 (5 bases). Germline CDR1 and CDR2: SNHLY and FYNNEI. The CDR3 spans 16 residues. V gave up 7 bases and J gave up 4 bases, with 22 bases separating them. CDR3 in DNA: TGTGCCAGCATAGGTTTGGTTAGGGGAATGGGCACTGAAGCTTTCCTT. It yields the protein CASIGLVRGMGTEAFL.

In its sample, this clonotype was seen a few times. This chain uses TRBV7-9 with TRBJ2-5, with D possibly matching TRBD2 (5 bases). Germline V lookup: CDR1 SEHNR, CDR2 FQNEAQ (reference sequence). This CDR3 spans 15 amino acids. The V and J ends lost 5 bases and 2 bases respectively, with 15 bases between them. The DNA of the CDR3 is TGTGCCAGCAGCCGGGGTCCACAATTACAAGAGACCCAGTACTTC. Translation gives CASSRGPQLQETQYF.

CDR3 nucleotides: TGCAGTCTCGTAGGGGACAGGGCATCTGCCTACAATGAGCAGTTCTTC. Its translation is CSLVGDRASAYNEQFF. V is TRBV29-1 and J is TRBJ2-1; 9 nucleotides match TRBD1. The germline gives CDR1 SQVTM, CDR2 ANQGSEA. This CDR3 has 16 residues.

The CDR3 is CASSFGGMSTEAFF. The CDR3, as DNA: TGTGCCAGCAGCTTCGGGGGAATGAGCACTGAAGCTTTCTTT. V and J are TRBV7-9 and TRBJ1-1; D may be TRBD1 (5 bases). Between the trimmed V and J ends, which lost 3 bases and 4 bases, there was a span of 12 bases. This CDR3 is built from 14 residues. Germline CDR1 is SEHNR and CDR2 is FQNEAQ (reference sequence).

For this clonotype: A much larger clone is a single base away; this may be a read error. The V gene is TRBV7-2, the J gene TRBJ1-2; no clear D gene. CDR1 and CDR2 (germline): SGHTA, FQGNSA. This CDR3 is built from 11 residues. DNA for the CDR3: TGTGCCAGCAGTGAAATCTATGGCTACGCCTTC. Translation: CASSEIYGYAF.

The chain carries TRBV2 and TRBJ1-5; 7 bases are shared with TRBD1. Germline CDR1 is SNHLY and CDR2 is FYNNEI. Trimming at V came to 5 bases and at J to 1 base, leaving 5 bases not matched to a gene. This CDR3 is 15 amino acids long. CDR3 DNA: TGTGCCAGCAGTCCCTACAGGGGAAGCAATCAGCCCCAGCATTTT. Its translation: CASSPYRGSNQPQHF.

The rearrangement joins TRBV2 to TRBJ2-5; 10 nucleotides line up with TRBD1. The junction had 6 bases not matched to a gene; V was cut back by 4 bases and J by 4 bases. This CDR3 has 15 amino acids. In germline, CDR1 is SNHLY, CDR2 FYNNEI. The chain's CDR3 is CASSVRDRGRETQYF. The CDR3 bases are TGTGCCAGCAGTGTGCGGGACAGGGGTCGAGAGACCCAGTACTTC.